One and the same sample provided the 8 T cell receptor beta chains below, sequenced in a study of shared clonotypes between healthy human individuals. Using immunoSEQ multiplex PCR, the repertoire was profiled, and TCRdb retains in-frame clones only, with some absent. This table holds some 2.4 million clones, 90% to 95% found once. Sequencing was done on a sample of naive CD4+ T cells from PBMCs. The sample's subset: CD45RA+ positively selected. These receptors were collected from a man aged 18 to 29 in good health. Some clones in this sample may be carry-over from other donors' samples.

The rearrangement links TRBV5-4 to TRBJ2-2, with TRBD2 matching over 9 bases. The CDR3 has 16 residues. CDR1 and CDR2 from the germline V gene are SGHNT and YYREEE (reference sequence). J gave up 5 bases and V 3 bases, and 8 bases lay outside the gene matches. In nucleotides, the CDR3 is TGTGCCAGCAGCTCCAGGACTAGCGTTCGTACCGGGGAGCTGTTTTTT. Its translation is CASSSRTSVRTGELFF.

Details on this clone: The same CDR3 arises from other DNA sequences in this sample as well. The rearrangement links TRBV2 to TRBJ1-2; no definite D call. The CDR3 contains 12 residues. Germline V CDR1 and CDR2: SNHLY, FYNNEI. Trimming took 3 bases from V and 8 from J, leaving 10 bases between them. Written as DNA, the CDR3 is TGTGCCAGCAGTGATGAGGTCTACGGCTACACCTTC. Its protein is CASSDEVYGYTF.

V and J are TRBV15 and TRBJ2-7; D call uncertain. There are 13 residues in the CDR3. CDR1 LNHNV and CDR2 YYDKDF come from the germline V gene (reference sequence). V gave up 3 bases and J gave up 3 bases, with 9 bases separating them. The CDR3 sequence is CATSRDALYEQYF. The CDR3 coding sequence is TGTGCCACCAGCAGGGACGCCCTCTACGAGCAGTACTTC.

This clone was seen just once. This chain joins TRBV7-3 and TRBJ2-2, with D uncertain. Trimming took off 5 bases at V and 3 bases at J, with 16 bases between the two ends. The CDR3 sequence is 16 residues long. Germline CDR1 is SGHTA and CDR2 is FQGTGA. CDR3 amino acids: CASSPQPVADTGELFF. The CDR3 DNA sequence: TGTGCCAGCAGCCCCCAACCAGTTGCAGACACCGGGGAGCTGTTTTTT.

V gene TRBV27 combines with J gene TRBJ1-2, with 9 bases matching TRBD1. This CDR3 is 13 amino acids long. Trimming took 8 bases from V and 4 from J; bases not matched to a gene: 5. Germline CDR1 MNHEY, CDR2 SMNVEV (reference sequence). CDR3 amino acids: CASSRGQGYGYTF. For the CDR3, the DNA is TGTGCCAGCTCGCGGGGACAGGGCTATGGCTACACCTTC.

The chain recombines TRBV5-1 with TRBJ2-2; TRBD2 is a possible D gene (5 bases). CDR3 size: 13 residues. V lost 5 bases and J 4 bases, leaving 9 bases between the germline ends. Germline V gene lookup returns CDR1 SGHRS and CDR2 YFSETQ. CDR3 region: CASRLGGTGELFF. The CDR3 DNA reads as TGCGCCAGCAGACTTGGAGGCACCGGGGAGCTGTTTTTT.

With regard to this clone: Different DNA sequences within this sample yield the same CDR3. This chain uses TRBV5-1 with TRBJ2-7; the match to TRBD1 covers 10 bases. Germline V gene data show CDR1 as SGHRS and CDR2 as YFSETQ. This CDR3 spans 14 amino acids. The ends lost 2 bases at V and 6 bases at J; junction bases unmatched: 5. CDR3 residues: CASSFRDRGGEQYF. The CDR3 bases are TGCGCCAGCAGCTTTCGGGACAGGGGAGGCGAGCAGTACTTC. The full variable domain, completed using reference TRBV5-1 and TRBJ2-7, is KAGVTQTPRYLIKTRGQQVTLSCSPISGHRSVSWYQQTPGQGLQFLFEYFSETQRNKGNFPGRFSGRQFSNSRSEMNVSTLELGDSALYLCASSFRDRGGEQYFGPGTRLTVT.

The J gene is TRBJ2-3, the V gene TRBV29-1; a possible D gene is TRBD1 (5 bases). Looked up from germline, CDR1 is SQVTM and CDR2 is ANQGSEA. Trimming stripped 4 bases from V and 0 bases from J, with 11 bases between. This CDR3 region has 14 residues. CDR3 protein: CSVVGALSTDTQYF. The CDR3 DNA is TGCAGCGTTGTTGGGGCGCTAAGCACAGATACGCAGTATTTT.